Listed below are T cell receptor beta chains from one sample, sequenced in a study of T cells after yellow fever vaccination. From the 5' RACE reads, TCRdb called clonotypes with MiXCR, one entry per CDR3 protein. Of 100,000 to 150,000 distinct CDR3 sequences in the sample, roughly 8.2% were seen once. Material: CD8+ T cells sorted from PBMCs, obtained on the day of the yellow fever booster vaccination. The receptors here all came from a man between 18 and 35 years old who received the YFV17D yellow fever vaccine. CDR3s include the opening cysteine and the closing phenylalanine or tryptophan.

v_call cdr3_aa
TRBV15 CATSEVLRGGLNEQFF
TRBV19 CASSIVGGNSPLHF
TRBV7-9 CASSWSGLAANTGELFF
TRBV4-3 CASSQGLAGAQGTGELFF
TRBV5-1 CASSLSGGGRETQYF
TRBV28 CASSLLAGGPTDNEQFF
TRBV7-9 CASSYGPHNANTGELFF
TRBV7-6 CASSELVMNTEAFF
TRBV25-1 CASSEPGTEETQYF
TRBV7-9 CASSATAGVGEQFF
TRBV27 CASSFTPSGNEQFF
TRBV6-2/TRBV6-3 CASSYSHWKETQYF
TRBV27 CASSLSVGGGGYGYTF
TRBV7-3 CASSAHPGTGVSEQFF
TRBV10-3 CAISESTRHPWIEKLFF
TRBV27 CASSHSHRTLWTGAAMNTEAFF
TRBV5-1 CASSLAGLLSYNEQFF
TRBV20-1 CSARDLTGSETQYF
TRBV20-1 CSARKRQVLGRETQYF
TRBV5-1 CASSLYGREAFF
TRBV7-6 CASSLGGTGFTGELFF
TRBV6-6 CASSYGSLGVF
TRBV7-6 CASSSGAAEAFF
TRBV19 CASALPAGLNTGELFF
TRBV7-9 CACSGTTNEKLFF
TRBV6-5 CASTFRGSQNTGELFF
TRBV10-2 CASSESLNEQYF
TRBV9 CASSVDRAGGPDTQYF